Below, one TCR beta chain is given with its context. At least ten counts were recorded for this clonotype. The antigen this receptor binds is unknown. No much larger clone is present one base from it, and per-base qualities are unavailable. The treatment or condition label of this sample denotes: in vitro stimulation with specific CMV peptide epitopes to enrich CMV-specific T cells. Data came from an Illumina HiSeq 1500. TCRdb trimmed the raw reads at Q25, called clones with MiXCR and kept productive beta chains. Entries are consolidated by CDR3 protein sequence, retaining the most common genes and DNA. This sample holds hundreds of thousands of distinct CDR3 sequences; around 29% were observed only once. The ten largest clones represent around 15% of the sample. Counted from cysteine to phenylalanine, this CDR3 has 14 amino acids. Here the CDR3 DNA is all that survives: 42 bases in frame from base 1. According to the germline V gene, CDR1 reads SGHDN and CDR2 reads FVKESK. Trimming takes 2 bases from V and 5 bases from J, and the germline ends sit 11 bases apart.

This record comes from a study of T cell repertoires in cytomegalovirus infection (dated by TCRdb to about 2019). Broadly, across the study: The peptide stimulations were aimed at well-studied HLA-B-restricted epitopes as well as recently identified HLA-C-restricted CMV epitopes, whose presentation resists viral immunomodulation. Donor HLA type was relevant to the analysis, because carriage of CMV infection together with the matching HLA type was indicated by public TCR beta signatures.

The paper's findings and limits, for the study overall: The ex vivo response was dominated by HLA-C-restricted CMV-specific TCR beta clonotypes, which also provided the single most frequent clonotype in two of eight donors. In both this cohort and an independent cohort of 352 donors, the cumulative frequency of public TCR beta family members distinguished carriers of CMV infection plus the relevant HLA type.

This specimen was cultured CD8+ T cells from PBMCs, taken from culture after CMV antigen stimulation. This sequence uses TRBV14 and TRBJ2-3; the D gene may be TRBD1 or TRBD2, since each aligns over 5 bases. The receptor was derived from a human donor in good health (CMV status not recorded). Some clones in this sample may be carry-over from other donors' samples. The nucleotide sequence is given as TGTGCCAGCAGCCAATACGGGGACCTAGATACGCAGTATTTT. Translated, this is CASSQYGDLDTQYF.